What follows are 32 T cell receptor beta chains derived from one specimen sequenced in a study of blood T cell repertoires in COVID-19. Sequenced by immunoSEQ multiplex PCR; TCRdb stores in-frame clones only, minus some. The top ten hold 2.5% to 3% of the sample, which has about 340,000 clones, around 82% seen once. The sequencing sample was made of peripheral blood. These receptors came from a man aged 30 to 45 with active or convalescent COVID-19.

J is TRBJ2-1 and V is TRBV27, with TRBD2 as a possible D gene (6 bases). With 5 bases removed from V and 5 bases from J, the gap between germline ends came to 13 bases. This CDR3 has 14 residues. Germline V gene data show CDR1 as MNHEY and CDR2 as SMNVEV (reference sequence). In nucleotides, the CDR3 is TGTGCCAGCAGTGCCCCGACTAGAAACAATGAGCAGTTCTTC. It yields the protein CASSAPTRNNEQFF.

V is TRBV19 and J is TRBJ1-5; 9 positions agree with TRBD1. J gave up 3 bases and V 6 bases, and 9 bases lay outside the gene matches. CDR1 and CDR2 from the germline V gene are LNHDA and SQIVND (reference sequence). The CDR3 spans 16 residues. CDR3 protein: CASSQQGQGVNQPQHF. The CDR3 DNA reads TGTGCCAGTAGCCAACAGGGACAGGGAGTCAATCAGCCCCAGCATTTT.

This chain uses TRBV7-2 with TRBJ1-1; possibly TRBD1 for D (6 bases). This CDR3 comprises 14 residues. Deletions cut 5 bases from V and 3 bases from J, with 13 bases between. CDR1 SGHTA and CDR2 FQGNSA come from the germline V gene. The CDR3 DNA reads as TGTGCCAGCAGCAGATTATCAGGGGACACTGAAGCTTTCTTT. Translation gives CASSRLSGDTEAFF.

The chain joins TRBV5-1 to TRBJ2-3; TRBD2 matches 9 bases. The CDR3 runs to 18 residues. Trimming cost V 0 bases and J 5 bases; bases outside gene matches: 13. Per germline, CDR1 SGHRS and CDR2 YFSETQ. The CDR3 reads CASSLGWGQRGAQDTQYF. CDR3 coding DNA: TGCGCCAGCAGCTTGGGGTGGGGCCAGCGGGGGGCTCAAGATACGCAGTATTTT.

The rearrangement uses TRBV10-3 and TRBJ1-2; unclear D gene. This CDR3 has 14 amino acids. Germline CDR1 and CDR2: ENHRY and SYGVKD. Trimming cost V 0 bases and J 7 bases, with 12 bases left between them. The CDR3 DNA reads TGTGCCATCAGTGAGTCTCAGGAGGAAACTGGCTACACCTTC. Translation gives CAISESQEETGYTF.

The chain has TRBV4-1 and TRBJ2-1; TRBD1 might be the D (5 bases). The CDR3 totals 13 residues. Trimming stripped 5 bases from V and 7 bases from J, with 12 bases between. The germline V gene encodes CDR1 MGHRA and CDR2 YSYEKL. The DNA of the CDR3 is TGCGCCAGCAGCACCCGCAAGGGGAATGAGCAGTTCTTC. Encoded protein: CASSTRKGNEQFF.

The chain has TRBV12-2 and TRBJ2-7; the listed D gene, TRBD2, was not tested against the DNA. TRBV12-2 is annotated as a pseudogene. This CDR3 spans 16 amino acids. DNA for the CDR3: TGTGCAAGTCGCCCGGGACTAGCGAGAGGCTATTACGAGCAGTACTTC. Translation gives CASRPGLARGYYEQYF.

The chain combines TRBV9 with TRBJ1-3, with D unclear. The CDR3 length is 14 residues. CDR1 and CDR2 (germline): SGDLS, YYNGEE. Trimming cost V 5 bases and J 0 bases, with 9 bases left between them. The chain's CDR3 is CASRRGLSGNTIYF. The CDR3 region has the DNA TGTGCCAGCAGAAGAGGCCTCTCTGGAAACACCATATATTTT. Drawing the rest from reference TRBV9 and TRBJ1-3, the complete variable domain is DSGVTQTPKHLITATGQRVTLRCSPRSGDLSVYWYQQSLDQGLQFLIQYYNGEERAKGNILERFSAQQFPDLHSELNLSSLELGDSALYFCASRRGLSGNTIYFGEGSWLTVV.

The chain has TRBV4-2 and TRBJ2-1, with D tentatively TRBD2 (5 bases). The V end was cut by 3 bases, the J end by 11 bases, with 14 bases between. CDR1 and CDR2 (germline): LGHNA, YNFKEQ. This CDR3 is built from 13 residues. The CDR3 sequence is CASSQKGSGKQFF. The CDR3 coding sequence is TGTGCCAGCAGCCAGAAAGGAAGCGGAAAGCAGTTCTTC.

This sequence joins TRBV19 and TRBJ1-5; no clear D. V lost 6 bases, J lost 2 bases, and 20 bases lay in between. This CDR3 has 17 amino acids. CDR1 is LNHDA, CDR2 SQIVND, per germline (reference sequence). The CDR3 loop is CASSTRAVARGNQPQHF. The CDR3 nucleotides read TGTGCCAGTAGCACCCGGGCGGTGGCGAGGGGCAATCAGCCCCAGCATTTT. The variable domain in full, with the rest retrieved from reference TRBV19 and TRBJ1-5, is DGGITQSPKYLFRKEGQNVTLSCEQNLNHDAMYWYRQDPGQGLRLIYYSQIVNDFQKGDIAEGYSVSREKKESFPLTVTSAQKNPTAFYLCASSTRAVARGNQPQHFGDGTRLSIL.

The CDR3 loop reads CASSESPGHGYEQYF. The CDR3 region has the DNA TGTGCCAGCAGTGAGTCCCCCGGTCATGGCTACGAGCAGTACTTC. The J gene is TRBJ2-7, the V gene TRBV2; D unresolved. This CDR3 has 15 amino acids. Germline lookup yields CDR1 SNHLY and CDR2 FYNNEI. V lost 3 bases, J lost 3 bases, and 15 bases lay in between.

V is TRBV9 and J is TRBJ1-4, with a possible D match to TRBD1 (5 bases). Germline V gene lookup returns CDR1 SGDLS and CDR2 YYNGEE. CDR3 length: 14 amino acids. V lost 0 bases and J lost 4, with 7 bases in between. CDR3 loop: CASSVGQSNEKLFF. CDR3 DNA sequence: TGTGCCAGCAGCGTAGGACAGAGTAATGAAAAACTGTTTTTT.

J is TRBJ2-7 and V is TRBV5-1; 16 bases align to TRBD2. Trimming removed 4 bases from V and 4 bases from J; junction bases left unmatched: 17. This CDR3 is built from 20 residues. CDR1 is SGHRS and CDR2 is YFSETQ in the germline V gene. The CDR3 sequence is CASSLQPETGTSGRVYEQYF. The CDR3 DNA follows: TGCGCCAGCAGCCTACAACCCGAAACCGGGACTAGCGGGAGGGTGTACGAGCAGTACTTC. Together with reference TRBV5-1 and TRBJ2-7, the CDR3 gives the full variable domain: KAGVTQTPRYLIKTRGQQVTLSCSPISGHRSVSWYQQTPGQGLQFLFEYFSETQRNKGNFPGRFSGRQFSNSRSEMNVSTLELGDSALYLCASSLQPETGTSGRVYEQYFGPGTRLTVT.

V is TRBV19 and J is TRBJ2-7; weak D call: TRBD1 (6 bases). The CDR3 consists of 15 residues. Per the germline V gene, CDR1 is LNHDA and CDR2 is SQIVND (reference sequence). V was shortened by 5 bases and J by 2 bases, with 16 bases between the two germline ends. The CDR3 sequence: CASSFTLRQAYEQYF. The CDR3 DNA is TGTGCCAGTAGTTTCACCTTACGACAGGCCTACGAGCAGTACTTC.

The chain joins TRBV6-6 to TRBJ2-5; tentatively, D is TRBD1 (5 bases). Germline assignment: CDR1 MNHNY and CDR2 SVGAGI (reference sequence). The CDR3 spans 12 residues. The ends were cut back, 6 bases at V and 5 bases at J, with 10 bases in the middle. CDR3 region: CASRGAGETQYF. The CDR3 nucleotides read TGTGCCAGCAGAGGGGCCGGCGAGACCCAGTACTTC.

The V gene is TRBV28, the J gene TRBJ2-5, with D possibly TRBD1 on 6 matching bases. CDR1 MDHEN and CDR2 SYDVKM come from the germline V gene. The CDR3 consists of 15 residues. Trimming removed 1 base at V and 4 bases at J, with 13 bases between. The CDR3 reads CASSLYRVGGETQYF. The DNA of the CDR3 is TGTGCCAGCAGTTTATACAGGGTAGGAGGAGAGACCCAGTACTTC.

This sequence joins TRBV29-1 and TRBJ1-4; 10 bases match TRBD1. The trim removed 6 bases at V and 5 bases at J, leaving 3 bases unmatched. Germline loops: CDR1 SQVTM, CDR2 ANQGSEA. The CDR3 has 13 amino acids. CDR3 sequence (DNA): TGCAGCGTCCGGACAGGGGGGAATGAAAAACTGTTTTTT. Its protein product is CSVRTGGNEKLFF.

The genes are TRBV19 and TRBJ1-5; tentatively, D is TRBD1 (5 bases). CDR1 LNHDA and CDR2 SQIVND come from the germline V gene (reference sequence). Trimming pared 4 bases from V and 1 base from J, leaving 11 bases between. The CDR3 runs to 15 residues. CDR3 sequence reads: CASSTPGVSNQPQHF. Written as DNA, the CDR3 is TGTGCCAGTAGTACCCCGGGGGTGAGCAATCAGCCCCAGCATTTT.

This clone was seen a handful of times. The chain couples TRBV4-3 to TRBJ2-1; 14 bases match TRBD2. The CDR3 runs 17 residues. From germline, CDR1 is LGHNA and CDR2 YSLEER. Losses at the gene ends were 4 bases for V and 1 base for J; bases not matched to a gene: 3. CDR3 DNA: TGCGCCAGCAGCCCCGGGACTAGCGGGGGTTCCTACAATGAGCAGTTCTTC. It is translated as CASSPGTSGGSYNEQFF.

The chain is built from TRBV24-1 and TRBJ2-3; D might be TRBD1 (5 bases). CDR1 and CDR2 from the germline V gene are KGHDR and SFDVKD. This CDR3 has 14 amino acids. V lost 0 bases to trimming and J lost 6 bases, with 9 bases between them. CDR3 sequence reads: CATSDLQGDDTQYF. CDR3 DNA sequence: TGTGCCACCAGTGATTTGCAGGGTGACGATACGCAGTATTTT.

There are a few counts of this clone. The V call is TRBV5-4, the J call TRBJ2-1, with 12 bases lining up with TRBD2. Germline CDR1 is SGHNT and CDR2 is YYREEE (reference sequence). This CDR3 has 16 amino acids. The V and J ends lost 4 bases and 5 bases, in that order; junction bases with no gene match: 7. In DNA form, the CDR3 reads TGTGCCAGCAGCACCTGGACTAGCGGGGTTAACAATGAGCAGTTCTTC. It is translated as CASSTWTSGVNNEQFF.

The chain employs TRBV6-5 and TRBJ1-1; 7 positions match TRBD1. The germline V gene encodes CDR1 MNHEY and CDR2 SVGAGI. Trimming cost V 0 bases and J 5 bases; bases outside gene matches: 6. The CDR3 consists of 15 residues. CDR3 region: CASSYSGGRRTEAFF. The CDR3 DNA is TGTGCCAGCAGTTACTCAGGGGGCCGAAGGACTGAAGCTTTCTTT.

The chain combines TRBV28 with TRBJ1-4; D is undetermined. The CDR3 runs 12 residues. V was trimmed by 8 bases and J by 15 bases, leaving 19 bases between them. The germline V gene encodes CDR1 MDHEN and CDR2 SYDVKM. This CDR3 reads CASAFGRKEVFF. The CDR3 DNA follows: TGTGCCAGCGCCTTTGGGAGGAAGGAGGTGTTTTTT.

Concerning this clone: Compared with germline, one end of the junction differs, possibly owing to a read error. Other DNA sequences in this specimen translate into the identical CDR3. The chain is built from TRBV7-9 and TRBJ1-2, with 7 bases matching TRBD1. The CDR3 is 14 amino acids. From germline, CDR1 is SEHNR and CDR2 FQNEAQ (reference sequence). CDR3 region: CASSLDQGGYGYTF. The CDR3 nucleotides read TGTGCCAGCAGCTTAGATCAAGGGGGCTATGGCTACACTTTC.

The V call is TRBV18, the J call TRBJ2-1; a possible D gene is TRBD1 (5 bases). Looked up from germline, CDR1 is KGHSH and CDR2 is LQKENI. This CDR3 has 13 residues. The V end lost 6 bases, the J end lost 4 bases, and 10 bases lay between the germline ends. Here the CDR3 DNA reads TGTGCCAGCTCGCTCCAGGGATACAATGAGCAGTTCTTC. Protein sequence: CASSLQGYNEQFF. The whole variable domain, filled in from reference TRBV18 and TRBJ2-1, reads NAGVMQNPRHLVRRRGQEARLRCSPMKGHSHVYWYRQLPEEGLKFMVYLQKENIIDESGMPKERFSAEFPKEGPSILRIQQVVRGDSAAYFCASSLQGYNEQFFGPGTRLTVL.

The CDR3 sequence: CASSEGTGGKNIQYF. CDR3 nucleotides: TGCGCCAGCAGCGAGGGGACAGGGGGCAAAAACATTCAGTACTTC. The rearrangement uses TRBV5-1 and TRBJ2-4; 11 positions match TRBD1. CDR3 size: 15 residues. Germline V gives CDR1 SGHRS, CDR2 YFSETQ. The junction had 3 bases not matched to a gene; V was cut back by 4 bases and J by 3 bases. Using reference TRBV5-1 and TRBJ2-4 for the parts outside the CDR3, the full variable domain is KAGVTQTPRYLIKTRGQQVTLSCSPISGHRSVSWYQQTPGQGLQFLFEYFSETQRNKGNFPGRFSGRQFSNSRSEMNVSTLELGDSALYLCASSEGTGGKNIQYFGAGTRLSVL.

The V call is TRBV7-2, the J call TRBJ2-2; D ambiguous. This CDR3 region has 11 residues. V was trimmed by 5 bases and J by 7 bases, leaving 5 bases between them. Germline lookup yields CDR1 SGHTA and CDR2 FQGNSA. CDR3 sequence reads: CASSRVGELFF. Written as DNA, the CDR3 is TGTGCCAGCAGCCGTGTCGGGGAGCTGTTTTTT.

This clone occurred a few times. CDR3 DNA: TGTGCCAGCAGCCCCGACAGGGCGAACACTGAAGCTTTCTTT. This translates into CASSPDRANTEAFF. The chain is built from TRBV6-5 and TRBJ1-1; 7 bases line up with TRBD1. J gave up 1 base and V 6 bases, and 5 bases lay outside the gene matches. Germline V gene lookup returns CDR1 MNHEY and CDR2 SVGAGI. This CDR3 is built from 14 residues.

The CDR3 DNA reads as TGCGCCAGCAGCCAAGAGGTCTTAGGCGGAGGGAGTCCCTATGGCTACACCTTC. Translating it yields CASSQEVLGGGSPYGYTF. The chain uses TRBV4-3 and TRBJ1-2, with no clear D. The CDR3 has 18 residues. Per germline, CDR1 LGHNA and CDR2 YSLEER. Trimming cost V 0 bases and J 4 bases, with 21 bases left between them.

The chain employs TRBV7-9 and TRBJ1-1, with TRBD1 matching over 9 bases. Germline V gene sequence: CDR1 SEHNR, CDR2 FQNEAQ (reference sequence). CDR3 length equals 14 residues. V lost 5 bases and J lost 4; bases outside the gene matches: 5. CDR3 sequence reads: CASSVRQGGTEAFF. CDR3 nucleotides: TGTGCCAGCAGCGTGAGACAGGGGGGCACTGAAGCTTTCTTT. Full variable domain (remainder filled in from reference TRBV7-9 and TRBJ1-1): DTGVSQNPRHKITKRGQNVTFRCDPISEHNRLYWYRQTLGQGPEFLTYFQNEAQLEKSRLLSDRFSAERPKGSFSTLEIQRTEQGDSAMYLCASSVRQGGTEAFFGQGTRLTVV.

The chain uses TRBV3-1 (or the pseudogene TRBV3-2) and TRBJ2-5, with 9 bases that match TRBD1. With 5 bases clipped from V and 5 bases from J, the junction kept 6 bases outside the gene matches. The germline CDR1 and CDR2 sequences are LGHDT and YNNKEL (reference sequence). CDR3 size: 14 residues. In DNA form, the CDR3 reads TGTGCCAGCAGCGACAGGGGGTCGGGGGAGACCCAGTACTTC. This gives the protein CASSDRGSGETQYF.

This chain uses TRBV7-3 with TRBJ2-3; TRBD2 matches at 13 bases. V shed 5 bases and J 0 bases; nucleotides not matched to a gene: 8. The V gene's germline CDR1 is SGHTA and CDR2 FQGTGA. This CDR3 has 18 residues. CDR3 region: CASSGGLAGSYSTDTQYF. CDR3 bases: TGTGCCAGCAGCGGGGGACTAGCGGGGTCCTATAGCACAGATACGCAGTATTTT.